The T cell receptor (beta chain) under discussion was sequenced for a study of shared clonotypes between healthy human individuals. Findings and limits, study-wide: Non-shared clonotypes showed lower generation probabilities than clonotypes common to all four donors. A handful of donors shared around 5.2% of their naive CD4 clonotypes.

Concerning this clone: Its antigen is undetermined.

CD45RO-negative, CCR7-selected cells formed the naive CD8 fraction, which excluded terminally differentiated effector memory CD45RA+ cells. How the authors handled the data: For the immunoSEQ data, sequences were junction-only without quality scores, so filtering differed. Profiling relied on immunoSEQ multiplex PCR, and the TCRdb table lists in-frame clones only, not all of them. That table gives V, J and clone size, and the DNA gave D and trimming. The sample has about 2.1 million clones, 85% to 95% seen once; the top ten hold about 1.5%. Germline CDR1 and CDR2: SGDLS and YYNGEE. Deletions cut 5 bases from V and 2 bases from J, with 7 bases between. The length of the CDR3 is 12 residues.

The specimen was naive CD8+ T cells from PBMCs. The source is a man between 18 and 29 years old in good health. Some clones in this sample may be carry-over from other donors' samples. The rearrangement uses TRBV9 and TRBJ2-5; D perhaps matches TRBD2 (5 bases). CDR3 nucleotides: TGTGCCAGCAGGGGGAGTCAAGAGACCCAGTACTTC. Its protein product is CASRGSQETQYF.